This T cell receptor (beta chain) was sequenced in a study of cytomegalovirus exposure and HLA in healthy donors. Study-level findings and limits: CMV serostatus was the sole immune exposure data available. Prior analysis indicated that the majority of TCR beta V segments exhibited productivity approximately 90% or approximately 30% of the time.

Of note for this clone: Its antigen is still unknown.

PCR was performed using 60 Vbeta and 13 Jbeta primers. Sequenced by immunoSEQ multiplex PCR; TCRdb stores in-frame clones only, minus some. This listing includes approximately 27,000 clones. The V and J ends lost 3 bases and 3 bases respectively, with 23 bases between them. This CDR3 contains 18 residues. Germline V gene lookup returns CDR1 KGHSH and CDR2 LQKENI. What was sequenced was PBMCs. The TCR was taken from a man aged 25 to 40 in good health and CMV-seronegative. The chain employs TRBV18 and TRBJ1-1, with D tentatively TRBD1 (5 bases). The CDR3 DNA follows: TGTGCCAGCTCACCTCTTAAGGGGCAAACCTTTAGGGACACTGAAGCTTTCTTT. This codes for CASSPLKGQTFRDTEAFF.